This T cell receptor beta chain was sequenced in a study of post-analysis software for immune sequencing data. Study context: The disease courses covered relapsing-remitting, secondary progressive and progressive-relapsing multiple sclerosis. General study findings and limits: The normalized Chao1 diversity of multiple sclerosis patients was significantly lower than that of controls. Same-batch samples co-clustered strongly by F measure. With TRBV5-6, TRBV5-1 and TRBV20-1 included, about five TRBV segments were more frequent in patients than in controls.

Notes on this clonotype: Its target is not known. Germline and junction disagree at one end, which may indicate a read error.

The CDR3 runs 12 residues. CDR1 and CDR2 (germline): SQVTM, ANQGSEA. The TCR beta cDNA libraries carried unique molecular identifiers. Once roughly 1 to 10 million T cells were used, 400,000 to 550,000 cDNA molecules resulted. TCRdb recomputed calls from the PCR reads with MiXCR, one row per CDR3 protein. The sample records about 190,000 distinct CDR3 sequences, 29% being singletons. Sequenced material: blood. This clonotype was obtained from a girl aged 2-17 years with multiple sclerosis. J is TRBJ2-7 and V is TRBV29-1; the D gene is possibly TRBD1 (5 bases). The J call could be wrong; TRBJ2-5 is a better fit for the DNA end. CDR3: CSVQDNQETQYF. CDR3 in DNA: TGCAGCGTTCAGGACAACCAGGAGACCCAGTACTTC.